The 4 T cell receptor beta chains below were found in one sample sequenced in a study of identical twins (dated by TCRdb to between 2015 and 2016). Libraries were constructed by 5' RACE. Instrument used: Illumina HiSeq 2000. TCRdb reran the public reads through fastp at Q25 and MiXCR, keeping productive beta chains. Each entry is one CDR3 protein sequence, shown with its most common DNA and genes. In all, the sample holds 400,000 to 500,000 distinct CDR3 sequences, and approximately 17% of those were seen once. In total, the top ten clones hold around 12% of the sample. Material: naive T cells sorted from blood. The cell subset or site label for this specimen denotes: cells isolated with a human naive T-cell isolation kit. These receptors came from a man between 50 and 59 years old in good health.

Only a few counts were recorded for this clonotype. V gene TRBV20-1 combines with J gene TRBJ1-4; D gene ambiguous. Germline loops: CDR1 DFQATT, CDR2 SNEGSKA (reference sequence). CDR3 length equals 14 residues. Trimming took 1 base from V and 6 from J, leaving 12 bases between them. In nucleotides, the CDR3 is TGCAGTGCTAGAGGCCCCTTGACGGATGAAAAACTGTTTTTT. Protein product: CSARGPLTDEKLFF.

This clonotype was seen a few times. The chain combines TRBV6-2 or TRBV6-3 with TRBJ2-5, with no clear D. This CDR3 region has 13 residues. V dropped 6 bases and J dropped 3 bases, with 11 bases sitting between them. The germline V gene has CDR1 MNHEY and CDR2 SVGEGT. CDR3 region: CASSHGPKETQYF. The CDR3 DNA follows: TGTGCCAGCAGCCATGGACCAAAAGAGACCCAGTACTTC.

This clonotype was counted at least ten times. CDR3 amino acids: CASRRAHSGNTIYF. The DNA of the CDR3 is TGTGCCAGCAGACGGGCACACTCTGGAAACACCATATATTTT. The chain links TRBV6-1 to TRBJ1-3; D is unresolved. Germline loops: CDR1 MNHNS, CDR2 SASEGT. This CDR3 is 14 amino acids long. Between the trimmed V and J ends, which lost 6 bases and 0 bases, there was a span of 9 bases.

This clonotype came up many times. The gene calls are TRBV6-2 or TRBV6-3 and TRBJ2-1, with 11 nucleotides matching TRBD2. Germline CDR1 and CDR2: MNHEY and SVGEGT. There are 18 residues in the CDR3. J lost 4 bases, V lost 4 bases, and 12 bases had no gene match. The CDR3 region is CASSFSTSGRIFYNEQFF. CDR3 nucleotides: TGTGCCAGCAGTTTTAGTACTAGCGGGAGAATATTTTACAATGAGCAGTTCTTC.